This is a list of T cell receptor beta chains from one sample in a study of shared clonotypes between healthy human individuals. TCRdb's copy holds only in-frame clones and misses some; the assay was immunoSEQ multiplex PCR. This table has hundreds of thousands of clones, around three quarters appearing once. Source material: memory CD4+ T cells sorted from blood. Every receptor here comes from a woman in her thirties in good health. Both conserved end residues are part of each CDR3. D genes are given only for firm matches. Not all rows give a size; the values are once, few, many and, for expanded clones, a class.

>TRBJ2-6|many|.|TRBV19|20
TGTGCCAGTAGTTTTGCCCTAGAGGGGCCCGTTGACTCTGGGGCCAACGTCCTGACTTTC
CASSFALEGPVDSGANVLTF
>TRBJ2-1|.|.|TRBV7-6|13
TGTGCCAGCAGCTCCGACTCTCTGGATGAGCAGTTCTTC
CASSSDSLDEQFF
>TRBJ2-7|.|.|TRBV27|13
TGTGCCAGCAGTTTTAGTAGCTCCTACGAGCAGTACTTC
CASSFSSSYEQYF
>TRBJ2-7|few|.|TRBV18|14
TGTGCCAGCTCACCGTTCGATAGCTCCTACGAGCAGTACTTC
CASSPFDSSYEQYF
>TRBJ2-2|.|TRBD2|TRBV28|17
TGTGCCAGCAGTCGGAGGACTAGCGGGATTGTCACCGGGGAGCTGTTTTTT
CASSRRTSGIVTGELFF
>TRBJ2-3|.|.|TRBV7-8|13
TGTGCCAGCAGCTTAGTTAGCACAGATACGCAGTATTTT
CASSLVSTDTQYF
>TRBJ1-2|.|TRBD1|TRBV28|15
TGTGCCAGCAGTTCCCCGGACAGGAAGAACTATGGCTACACCTTC
CASSSPDRKNYGYTF
>TRBJ1-5|few|.|TRBV6-6|13
TGTGCCAGCAGCCGTGGGAGCGATCAGCCCCAGCATTTT
CASSRGSDQPQHF
>TRBJ2-5|.|.|TRBV2|15
TGTGCCAGCAGGGGGAACGGAGCGGCCCAAGAGACCCAGTACTTC
CASRGNGAAQETQYF
>TRBJ1-5|.|.|TRBV6-1|15
TGTGCCAGCAGATACCGGGACCAAGGCAATCAGCCCCAGCATTTT
CASRYRDQGNQPQHF
>TRBJ2-6|few|TRBD1|TRBV5-1|19
TGCGCCAGCAGCGGGGGCCCGGGACAGGGAGCGTTCGGGGCCAACGTCCTGACTTTC
CASSGGPGQGAFGANVLTF
>TRBJ2-2|many|TRBD2|TRBV5-1|15
TGCGCCAGCAAGACTAGCGGGGCGAACACCGGGGAGCTGTTTTTT
CASKTSGANTGELFF
>TRBJ2-1|.|.|TRBV6-5|12
TGTGCCAGCCGGGGGACTTACAATGAGCAGTTCTTC
CASRGTYNEQFF